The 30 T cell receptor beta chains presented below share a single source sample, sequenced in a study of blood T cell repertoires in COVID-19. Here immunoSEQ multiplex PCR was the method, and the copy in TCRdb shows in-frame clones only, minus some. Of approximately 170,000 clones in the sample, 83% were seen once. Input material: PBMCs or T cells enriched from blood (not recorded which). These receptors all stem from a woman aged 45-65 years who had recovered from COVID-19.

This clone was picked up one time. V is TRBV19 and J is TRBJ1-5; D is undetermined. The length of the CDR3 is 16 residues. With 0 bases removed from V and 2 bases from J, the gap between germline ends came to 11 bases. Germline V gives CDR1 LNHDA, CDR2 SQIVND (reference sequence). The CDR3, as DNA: TGTGCCAGTAGTATAGATCGAGCTTTTGGCAATCAGCCCCAGCATTTT. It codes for CASSIDRAFGNQPQHF.

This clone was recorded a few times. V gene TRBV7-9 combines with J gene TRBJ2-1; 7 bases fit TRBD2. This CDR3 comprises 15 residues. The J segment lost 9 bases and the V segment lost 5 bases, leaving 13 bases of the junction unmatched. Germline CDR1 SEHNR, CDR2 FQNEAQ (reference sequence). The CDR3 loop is CASSRRTGGFIEQFF. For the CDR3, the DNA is TGTGCCAGCAGCCGCCGCACCGGGGGGTTTATTGAGCAGTTCTTC.

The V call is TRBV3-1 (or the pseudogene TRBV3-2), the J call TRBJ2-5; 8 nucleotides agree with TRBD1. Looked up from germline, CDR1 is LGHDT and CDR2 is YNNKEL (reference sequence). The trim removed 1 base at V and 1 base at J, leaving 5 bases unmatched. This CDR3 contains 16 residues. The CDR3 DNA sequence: TGTGCCAGCAGCCAAGGGACAGGGAGCTCCCAAGAGACCCAGTACTTC. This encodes CASSQGTGSSQETQYF.

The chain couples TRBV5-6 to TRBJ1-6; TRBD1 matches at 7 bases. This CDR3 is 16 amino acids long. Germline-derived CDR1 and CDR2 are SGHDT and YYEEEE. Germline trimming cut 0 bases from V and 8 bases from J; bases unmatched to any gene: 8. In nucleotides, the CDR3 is TGTGCCAGCAGCTTGGAAGGGGGCGCGTTTCATTCACCCCTCCACTTT. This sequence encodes CASSLEGGAFHSPLHF.

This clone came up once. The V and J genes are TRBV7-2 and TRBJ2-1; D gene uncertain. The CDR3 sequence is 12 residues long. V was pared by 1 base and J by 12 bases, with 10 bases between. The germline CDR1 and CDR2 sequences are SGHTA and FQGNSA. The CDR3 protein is CASSLVVGGQFF. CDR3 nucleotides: TGTGCCAGCAGCTTAGTGGTAGGCGGGCAGTTCTTC.

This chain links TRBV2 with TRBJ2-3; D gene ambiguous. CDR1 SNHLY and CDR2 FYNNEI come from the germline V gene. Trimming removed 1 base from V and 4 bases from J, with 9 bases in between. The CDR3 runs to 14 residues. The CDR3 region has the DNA TGTGCCAGCAGTGAAGTTCCGACTTCAGATACGCAGTATTTT. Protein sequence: CASSEVPTSDTQYF.

The CDR3 loop reads CASSLTGLFGYTF. The CDR3 bases are TGTGCCAGCAGTTTGACAGGCTTGTTTGGCTACACCTTC. The rearrangement links TRBV28 to TRBJ1-2; D possibly corresponds to TRBD1 (6 bases). Per the germline V gene, CDR1 is MDHEN and CDR2 is SYDVKM. V was clipped by 3 bases and J by 7 bases, with 12 bases between them. This CDR3 is 13 amino acids long.

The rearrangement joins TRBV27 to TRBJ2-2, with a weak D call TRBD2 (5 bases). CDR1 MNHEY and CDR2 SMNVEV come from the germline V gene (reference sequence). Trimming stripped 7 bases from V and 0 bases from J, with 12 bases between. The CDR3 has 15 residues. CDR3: CASKSAGTNTGELFF. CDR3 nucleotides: TGTGCCAGCAAATCAGCCGGGACGAACACCGGGGAGCTGTTTTTT.

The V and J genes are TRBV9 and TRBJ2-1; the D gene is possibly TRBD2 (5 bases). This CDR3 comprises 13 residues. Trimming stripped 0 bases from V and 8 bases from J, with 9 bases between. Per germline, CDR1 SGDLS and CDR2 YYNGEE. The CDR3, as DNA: TGTGCCAGCAGCGTAGGTTTTAGCGATGAGCAGTTCTTC. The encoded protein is CASSVGFSDEQFF.

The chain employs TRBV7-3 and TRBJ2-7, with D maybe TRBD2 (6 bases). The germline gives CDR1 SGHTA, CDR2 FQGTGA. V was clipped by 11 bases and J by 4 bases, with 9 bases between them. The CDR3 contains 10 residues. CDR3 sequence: CAGGVYEQYV. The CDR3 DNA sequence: TGTGCCGGAGGGGTTTACGAGCAGTACGTC.

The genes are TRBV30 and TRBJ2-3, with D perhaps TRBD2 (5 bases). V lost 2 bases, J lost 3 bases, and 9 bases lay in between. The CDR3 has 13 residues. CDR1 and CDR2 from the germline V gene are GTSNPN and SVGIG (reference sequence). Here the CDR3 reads CAWSLAGTDTQYF. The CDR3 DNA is TGTGCCTGGAGTCTGGCGGGTACAGATACGCAGTATTTT. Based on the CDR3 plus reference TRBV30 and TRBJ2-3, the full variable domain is SQTIHQWPATLVQPVGSPLSLECTVEGTSNPNLYWYRQAAGRGLQLLFYSVGIGQISSEVPQNLSASRPQDRQFILSSKKLLLSDSGFYLCAWSLAGTDTQYFGPGTRLTVL.

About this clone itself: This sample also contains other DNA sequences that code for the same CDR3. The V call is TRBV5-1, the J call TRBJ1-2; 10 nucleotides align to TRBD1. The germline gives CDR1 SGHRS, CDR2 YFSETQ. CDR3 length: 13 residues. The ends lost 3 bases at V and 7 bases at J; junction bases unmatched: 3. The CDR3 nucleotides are TGCGCCAGCAGCTACGGACAGGGGGGTGGCTACACCTTC. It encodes CASSYGQGGGYTF.

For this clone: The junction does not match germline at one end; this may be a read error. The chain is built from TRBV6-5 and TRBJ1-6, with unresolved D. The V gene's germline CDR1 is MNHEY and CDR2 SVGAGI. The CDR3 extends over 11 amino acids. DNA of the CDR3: TGTGCCAGCAGTTACCGCAGACAAGAAGTGTTT. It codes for CASSYRRQEVF.

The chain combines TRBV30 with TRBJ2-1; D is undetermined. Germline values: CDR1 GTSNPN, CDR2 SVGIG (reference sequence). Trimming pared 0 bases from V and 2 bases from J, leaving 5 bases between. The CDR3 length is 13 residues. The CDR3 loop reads CAWSVSAYNEQFF. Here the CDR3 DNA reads TGTGCCTGGAGTGTATCGGCCTACAATGAGCAGTTCTTC.

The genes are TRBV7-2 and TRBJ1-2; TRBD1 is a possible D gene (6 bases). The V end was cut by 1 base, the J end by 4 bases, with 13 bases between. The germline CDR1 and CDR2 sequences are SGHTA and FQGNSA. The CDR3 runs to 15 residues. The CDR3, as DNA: TGTGCCAGCAGCTTAGAGGAGGGAGGGGGCTATGGCTACACCTTC. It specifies CASSLEEGGGYGYTF.

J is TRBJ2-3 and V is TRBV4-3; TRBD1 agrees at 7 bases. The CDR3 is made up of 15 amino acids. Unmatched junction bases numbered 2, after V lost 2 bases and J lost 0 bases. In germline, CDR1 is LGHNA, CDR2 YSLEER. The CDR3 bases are TGCGCCAGCAGCCAAATGACAGGGAGCACAGATACGCAGTATTTT. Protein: CASSQMTGSTDTQYF.

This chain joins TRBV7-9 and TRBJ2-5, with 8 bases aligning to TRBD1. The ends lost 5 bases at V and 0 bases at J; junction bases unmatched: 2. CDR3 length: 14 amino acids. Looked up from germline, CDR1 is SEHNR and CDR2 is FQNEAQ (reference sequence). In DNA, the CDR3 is TGTGCCAGCAGCGTGACAGGGGACCAAGAGACCCAGTACTTC. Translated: CASSVTGDQETQYF.

CDR3 loop: CARRGQRGYTF. CDR3 nucleotide sequence: TGTGCCAGGAGGGGGCAGAGGGGCTACACCTTC. The rearrangement uses TRBV2 and TRBJ1-2, with 7 bases lining up with TRBD1. The V gene's germline CDR1 is SNHLY and CDR2 FYNNEI. V shed 9 bases, J shed 8 bases, and the junction held 6 bases outside the gene matches. The CDR3 has 11 residues.

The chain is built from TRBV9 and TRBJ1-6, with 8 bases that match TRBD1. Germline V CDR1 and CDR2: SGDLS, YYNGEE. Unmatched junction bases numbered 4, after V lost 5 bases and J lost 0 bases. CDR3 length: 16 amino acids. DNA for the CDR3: TGTGCCAGCAGTCAGGGGGCCAGCTCCTATAATTCACCCCTCCACTTT. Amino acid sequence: CASSQGASSYNSPLHF.

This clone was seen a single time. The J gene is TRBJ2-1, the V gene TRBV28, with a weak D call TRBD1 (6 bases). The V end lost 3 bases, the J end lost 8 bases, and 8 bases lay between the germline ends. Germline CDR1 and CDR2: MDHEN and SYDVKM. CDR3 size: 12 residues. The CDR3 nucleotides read TGTGCCAGCAGTTTGGGACAACATGAGCAGTTCTTC. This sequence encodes CASSLGQHEQFF.

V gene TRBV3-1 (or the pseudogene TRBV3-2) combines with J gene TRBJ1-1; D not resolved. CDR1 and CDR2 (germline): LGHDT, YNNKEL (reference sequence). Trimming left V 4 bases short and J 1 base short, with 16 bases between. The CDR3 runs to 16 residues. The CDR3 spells CASSPQPAGWNTEAFF. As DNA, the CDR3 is TGTGCCAGCAGCCCCCAGCCCGCGGGGTGGAACACTGAAGCTTTCTTT.

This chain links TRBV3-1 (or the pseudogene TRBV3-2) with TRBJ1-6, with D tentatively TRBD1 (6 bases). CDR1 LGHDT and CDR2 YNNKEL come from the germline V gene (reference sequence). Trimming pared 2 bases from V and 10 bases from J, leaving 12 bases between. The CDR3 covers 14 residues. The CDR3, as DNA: TGTGCCAGCAGCCAACGGCAGGGGATCTCACCCCTCCACTTT. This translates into CASSQRQGISPLHF.

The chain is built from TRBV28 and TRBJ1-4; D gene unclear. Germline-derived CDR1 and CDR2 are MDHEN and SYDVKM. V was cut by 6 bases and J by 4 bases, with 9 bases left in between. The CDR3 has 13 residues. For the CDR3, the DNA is TGTGCCAGCAGCGAGGGCTTTAATGAAAAACTGTTTTTT. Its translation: CASSEGFNEKLFF.

CDR3 DNA: TGTGCCAGCAGTGGGCTAGCGGGGGGCACAGATACGCAGTATTTT. Its protein is CASSGLAGGTDTQYF. This chain joins TRBV25-1 and TRBJ2-3; TRBD2 matches at 10 bases. J lost 1 base, V lost 4 bases, and 2 bases had no gene match. The CDR3 contains 15 residues. Germline V gene lookup returns CDR1 MGHDK and CDR2 SYGVNS.

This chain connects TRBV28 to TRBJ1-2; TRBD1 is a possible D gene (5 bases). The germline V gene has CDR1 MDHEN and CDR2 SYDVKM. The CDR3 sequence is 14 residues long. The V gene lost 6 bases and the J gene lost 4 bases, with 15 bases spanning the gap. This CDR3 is CASSPGEVPYGYTF. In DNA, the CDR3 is TGTGCCAGCAGCCCGGGGGAAGTTCCCTATGGCTACACCTTC.

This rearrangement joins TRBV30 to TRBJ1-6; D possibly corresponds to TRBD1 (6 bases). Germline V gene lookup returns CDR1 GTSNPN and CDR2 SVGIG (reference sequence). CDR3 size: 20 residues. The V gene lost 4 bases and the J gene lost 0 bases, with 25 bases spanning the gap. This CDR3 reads CAWTLGGGGALNSYNSPLHF. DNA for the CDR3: TGTGCCTGGACTCTTGGGGGCGGGGGGGCCCTCAACTCCTATAATTCACCCCTCCACTTT.

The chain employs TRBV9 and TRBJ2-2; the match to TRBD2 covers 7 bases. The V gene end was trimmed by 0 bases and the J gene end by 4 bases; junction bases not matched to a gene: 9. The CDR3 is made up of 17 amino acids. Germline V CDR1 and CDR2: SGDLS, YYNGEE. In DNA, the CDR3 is TGTGCCAGCAGCGTAGCTTTGGGGAGGGTAACCACCGGGGAGCTGTTTTTT. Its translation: CASSVALGRVTTGELFF.

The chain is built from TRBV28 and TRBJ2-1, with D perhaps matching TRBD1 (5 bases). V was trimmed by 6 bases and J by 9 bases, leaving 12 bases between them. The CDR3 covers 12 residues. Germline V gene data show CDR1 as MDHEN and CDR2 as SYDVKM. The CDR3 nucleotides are TGTGCCAGCAGCCGCGACAGCCCTGAGCAGTTCTTC. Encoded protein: CASSRDSPEQFF.

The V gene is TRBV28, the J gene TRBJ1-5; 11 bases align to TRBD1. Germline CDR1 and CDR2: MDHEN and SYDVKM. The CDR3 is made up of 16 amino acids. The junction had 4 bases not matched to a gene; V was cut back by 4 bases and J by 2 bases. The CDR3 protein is CASSSDRGRGNQPQHF. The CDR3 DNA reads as TGTGCCAGCAGTTCGGACAGGGGGCGAGGCAATCAGCCCCAGCATTTT. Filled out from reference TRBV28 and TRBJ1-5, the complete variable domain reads DVKVTQSSRYLVKRTGEKVFLECVQDMDHENMFWYRQDPGLGLRLIYFSYDVKMKEKGDIPEGYSVSREKKERFSLILESASTNQTSMYLCASSSDRGRGNQPQHFGDGTRLSIL.

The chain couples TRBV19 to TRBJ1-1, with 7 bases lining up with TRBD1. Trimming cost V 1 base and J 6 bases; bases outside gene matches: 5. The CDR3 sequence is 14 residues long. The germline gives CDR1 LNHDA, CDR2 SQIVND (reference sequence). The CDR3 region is CASSIVTGVPEAFF. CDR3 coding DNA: TGTGCCAGTAGTATAGTAACAGGGGTCCCTGAAGCTTTCTTT.